Each of the 10 T cell receptor beta chains below was sequenced from the same sample in a study of blood T cell repertoires in COVID-19. Repertoires were generated with immunoSEQ multiplex PCR, while TCRdb's copy carries only in-frame clones and drops some. Of about 96,000 clones in the sample, 84% are singletons; the top ten hold roughly a sixth. Material: peripheral blood. Receptors were obtained from a woman aged 55 to 70 with acute or convalescent COVID-19.

This clone was seen just once. This chain uses TRBV11-2 with TRBJ2-3; D unclear. The length of the CDR3 is 15 residues. Trimming took off 5 bases at V and 2 bases at J, with 14 bases between the two ends. CDR1 is SGHAT, CDR2 FQNNGV, per germline. The CDR3 protein is CASSLLGFLTDTQYF. CDR3 bases: TGTGCCAGCAGCCTTCTCGGGTTTCTCACAGATACGCAGTATTTT.

Only a few counts were recorded for this clone. This sequence joins TRBV4-1 and TRBJ2-1, with 14 positions matching TRBD2. V was pared by 5 bases and J by 4 bases, with 7 bases of the junction left unmatched. Per the germline V gene, CDR1 is MGHRA and CDR2 is YSYEKL. The length of the CDR3 is 17 residues. The CDR3 bases are TGCGCCAGCAGCGAAAGGACTAGCGGGGGGTCATACAATGAGCAGTTCTTC. Translating gives CASSERTSGGSYNEQFF.

The chain combines TRBV5-6 with TRBJ2-5, with D perhaps TRBD2 (6 bases). V was clipped by 4 bases and J by 2 bases, with 12 bases between them. The CDR3 runs to 14 residues. Germline loops: CDR1 SGHDT, CDR2 YYEEEE. Written as DNA, the CDR3 is TGTGCCAGCAGCGGCGGGACGGTGCAAGAGACCCAGTACTTC. It codes for CASSGGTVQETQYF.

This sequence joins TRBV9 and TRBJ2-3; tentatively, D is TRBD2 (6 bases). Trimming took 2 bases from V and 0 from J, leaving 13 bases between them. This CDR3 comprises 16 residues. The germline gives CDR1 SGDLS, CDR2 YYNGEE. In DNA form, the CDR3 reads TGTGCCAGCAGCGTCCTACCTGGGGGGAGCACAGATACGCAGTATTTT. Translation: CASSVLPGGSTDTQYF.

The chain is built from TRBV28 and TRBJ2-2; a possible D gene is TRBD2 (6 bases). The germline V and J ends were trimmed by 3 bases and 1 base, with 9 bases remaining between them. The CDR3 has 15 residues. Germline assignment: CDR1 MDHEN and CDR2 SYDVKM. This CDR3 reads CASSFTGGNTGELFF. In DNA form, the CDR3 reads TGTGCCAGCAGTTTTACCGGGGGGAACACCGGGGAGCTGTTTTTT.

The chain combines TRBV19 with TRBJ2-2; D might be TRBD1 (5 bases). Between the trimmed V and J ends, which lost 10 bases and 0 bases, there was a span of 12 bases. CDR3 length: 14 amino acids. Germline values: CDR1 LNHDA, CDR2 SQIVND (reference sequence). In DNA, the CDR3 is TGTGCCACCAGGGAACAGTCGAACACCGGGGAGCTGTTTTTT. Translated, it gives CATREQSNTGELFF.

The CDR3 region is CASGTGPGGPLSPGNTIYF. CDR3 coding DNA: TGTGCCAGCGGGACAGGCCCGGGAGGCCCCCTTTCCCCAGGAAACACCATATATTTT. The J gene is TRBJ1-3, the V gene TRBV2; 8 nucleotides align to TRBD1. The CDR3 totals 19 residues. The germline CDR1 and CDR2 sequences are SNHLY and FYNNEI. V dropped 8 bases and J dropped 4; count of bases not matched to a gene: 22. The whole variable domain, filled in from reference TRBV2 and TRBJ1-3, reads EPEVTQTPSHQVTQMGQEVILRCVPISNHLYFYWYRQILGQKVEFLVSFYNNEISEKSEIFDDQFSVERPDGSNFTLKIRSTKLEDSAMYFCASGTGPGGPLSPGNTIYFGEGSWLTVV.

In DNA form, the CDR3 reads TGTGCCAGCAGCCCTGGACGGGGAAATTCACCCCTCCACTTT. As protein: CASSPGRGNSPLHF. This sequence joins TRBV7-2 and TRBJ1-6; no firm D call. The V end was cut by 5 bases, the J end by 7 bases, with 12 bases between. Germline V gene data show CDR1 as SGHTA and CDR2 as FQGNSA. The CDR3 sequence is 14 residues long.

This sequence joins TRBV19 and TRBJ1-5; no firm D call. The CDR3 is 14 residues long. CDR1 and CDR2 (germline): LNHDA, SQIVND (reference sequence). Trimming took off 7 bases at V and 2 bases at J, with 12 bases between the two ends. The CDR3 region is CASIAGIGNQPQHF. The CDR3 DNA reads TGTGCCAGTATCGCGGGGATAGGCAATCAGCCCCAGCATTTT. Looking up the rest from reference TRBV19 and TRBJ1-5 gives the full variable domain: DGGITQSPKYLFRKEGQNVTLSCEQNLNHDAMYWYRQDPGQGLRLIYYSQIVNDFQKGDIAEGYSVSREKKESFPLTVTSAQKNPTAFYLCASIAGIGNQPQHFGDGTRLSIL.

The chain combines TRBV11-1 with TRBJ2-2, with D maybe TRBD2 (6 bases). Germline V gene data show CDR1 as SGHAT and CDR2 as FQDESV (reference sequence). Trimming pared 8 bases from V and 5 bases from J, leaving 12 bases between. The CDR3 is 13 residues long. The CDR3 loop reads CASLHGGTGELFF. DNA for the CDR3: TGTGCCAGCCTCCATGGGGGGACCGGGGAGCTGTTTTTT.